Listed below are T cell receptor beta chains from one sample, sequenced in a study of T-cell reconstitution after alpha-beta-depleted transplantation in children. TCRdb called the PCR reads again in MiXCR, with one record for every CDR3 protein. This sample carries some 440,000 distinct CDR3 sequences, under 20% of them seen once, and the ten largest clones take 25% to 35%. The specimen comprised PBMCs, mostly from graft donor cells, sampled 360 days after TCRalphabeta/CD19-depleted stem cell transplant. Receptors originate from a boy less than two years old who had a stem cell transplant for Wiskott-Aldrich syndrome, so the T cells may come from the graft donor. The CDR3 runs from the conserved cysteine through the conserved F or W. A D gene is named only where the DNA matches it firmly. Size is omitted from some rows. Given values are once, few, many or a class for expanded clones.

>TRBD2|NA|TRBV29-1|TRBJ2-3
CSVSGLAKDTQYF
TGCAGCGTGTCGGGACTAGCCAAGGATACGCAGTATTTT
>TRBD1|NA|TRBV7-9|TRBJ2-4
CASSLFAVPGQGSKNIQYF
TGTGCCAGCAGCTTATTCGCCGTCCCGGGACAGGGTTCTAAAAACATTCAGTACTTC
>TRBD1|few|TRBV4-1|TRBJ2-2
CASSLYGTDGSGELFF
TGCGCCAGCAGTCTCTACGGGACAGATGGGTCCGGGGAGCTGTTTTTT
>TRBD1|NA|TRBV18|TRBJ2-2
CASSLSGTGITGELFF
TGTGCCAGCTCACTCTCCGGGACAGGGATTACCGGGGAGCTGTTTTTT
>NA|few|TRBV6-1|TRBJ2-7
CASSEEFLRLYF
TGTGCCAGCAGTGAAGAATTTTTGAGGTTGTACTTC
>NA|many|TRBV21-1|TRBJ2-7
CASSRGGTLPYEQYF
TGTGCCAGCAGCAGGGGTGGGACACTCCCCTACGAGCAGTACTTC
>NA|NA|TRBV5-1|TRBJ2-5
CASSRTGLETQYF
TGCGCCAGCAGCCGCACAGGGTTAGAGACCCAGTACTTC
>NA|few|TRBV7-2|TRBJ2-6
CASRATGRVSGANVLTF
TGTGCCAGCAGGGCGACAGGGAGGGTCTCGGGGGCCAACGTCCTGACTTTC
>NA|many|TRBV11-2|TRBJ2-6
CASSYLSGANVLTF
TGTGCCAGCAGCTACCTCTCTGGGGCCAACGTCCTGACTTTC
>NA|NA|TRBV29-1|TRBJ2-5
CSVHLSILQETQYF
TGCAGCGTCCACCTCTCGATCCTTCAAGAGACCCAGTACTTC
>TRBD2|NA|TRBV20-1|TRBJ2-3
CSAPRASGRFTDTQYF
TGCAGTGCGCCGAGGGCTAGCGGGAGGTTCACAGATACGCAGTATTTT
>NA|NA|TRBV20-1|TRBJ2-5
CSALRETQYF
TGCAGTGCTTTGAGAGAGACCCAGTACTTC
>TRBD2|NA|TRBV5-1|TRBJ2-1
CASSLASGKYNEQFF
TGCGCCAGCAGCTTGGCTAGCGGGAAGTACAATGAGCAGTTCTTC
>TRBD1|NA|TRBV5-5|TRBJ1-2
CASSLEGQGGYTF
TGTGCCAGCAGCTTGGAGGGACAGGGAGGCTACACCTTC
>TRBD2|once|TRBV29-1|TRBJ2-3
CSADGGVDTQYF
TGCAGCGCCGATGGGGGGGTAGATACGCAGTATTTT
>NA|NA|TRBV24-1|TRBJ2-5
CATGDLEGETQYF
TGTGCCACCGGGGACCTCGAGGGAGAGACCCAGTACTTC
>TRBD1|many|TRBV7-9|TRBJ2-7
CASSFTGTAYEQYF
TGTGCCAGCAGCTTCACCGGGACAGCTTACGAGCAGTACTTC
>TRBD1|many|TRBV29-1|TRBJ2-1
CSVNRGPYNEQFF
TGCAGCGTTAACAGGGGCCCCTACAATGAGCAGTTCTTC
>TRBD1|many|TRBV24-1|TRBJ2-3
CATSSGTGNTDTQYF
TGTGCCACTTCATCCGGGACAGGGAACACAGATACGCAGTATTTT
>NA|few|TRBV7-2|TRBJ2-7
CASSLFRALVYEQYF
TGTGCCAGCAGCCTATTCAGGGCTCTTGTCTACGAGCAGTACTTC
>TRBD2|NA|TRBV5-1|TRBJ2-1
CASRESGRYNEQFF
TGCGCCAGCAGGGAAAGCGGGAGATACAATGAGCAGTTCTTC
>TRBD2|few|TRBV7-9|TRBJ2-1
CASSLAKLAGGPNEQFF
TGTGCCAGCAGCTTAGCCAAATTAGCGGGAGGCCCCAATGAGCAGTTCTTC
>TRBD2|few|TRBV7-6|TRBJ2-3
CASSLAFPLAGGRTDTQYF
TGTGCCAGCAGCTTAGCTTTCCCACTAGCGGGGGGCCGCACAGATACGCAGTATTTT
>TRBD1|NA|TRBV28|TRBJ2-7
CASKTTGVSYEQYF
TGTGCCAGCAAGACGACAGGGGTCTCCTACGAGCAGTACTTC
>TRBD1|few|TRBV10-3|TRBJ2-7
CAISKTIPRAGGGYEQYF
TGTGCCATCAGTAAAACCATCCCTAGGGCAGGGGGCGGATACGAGCAGTACTTC
>TRBD1|few|TRBV10-2|TRBJ2-5
CASRDRGGRETQYF
TGCGCCAGCAGGGACAGGGGGGGCCGAGAGACCCAGTACTTC
>NA|few|TRBV12-3/TRBV12-4|TRBJ2-3
CASTLGGTGDTQYF
TGTGCCAGCACCCTCGGCGGGACGGGGGATACGCAGTATTTT
>TRBD2|NA|TRBV7-6|TRBJ2-4
CASSLRGGGKGNIQYF
TGTGCCAGCAGCCTCCGGGGGGGAGGCAAGGGAAACATTCAGTACTTC
>TRBD2|NA|TRBV11-2|TRBJ2-7
CASSFDPGTSGSLRYF
TGTGCCAGCAGCTTCGATCCCGGGACTAGCGGGAGCCTGAGGTACTTC
>NA|NA|TRBV20-1|TRBJ2-1
CSARAEMRAFF
TGCAGTGCTAGAGCAGAGATGAGGGCTTTCTTC
>NA|NA|TRBV4-3|TRBJ2-7
CASSQAVGGTYEQYF
TGCGCCAGCAGCCAAGCGGTTGGAGGGACTTACGAGCAGTACTTC
>NA|NA|TRBV7-9|TRBJ2-1
CASSPHRKSSRGDEQFF
TGTGCCAGCAGCCCCCATCGAAAGAGTTCGCGCGGGGATGAGCAGTTCTTC
>NA|NA|TRBV13|TRBJ2-7
CASRKGGGPYEQYF
TGTGCCAGCAGGAAGGGGGGAGGGCCCTACGAGCAGTACTTC
>NA|NA|TRBV12-3/TRBV12-4|TRBJ2-5
CASSTGNQGQETQYF
TGTGCCAGCAGCACCGGGAATCAAGGGCAAGAGACCCAGTACTTC
>TRBD1|many|TRBV18|TRBJ2-5
CASSPETGPQETQYF
TGTGCCAGCTCACCCGAGACAGGGCCCCAAGAGACCCAGTACTTC
>TRBD2|few|TRBV27|TRBJ2-1
CASSSGGGLANNEQFF
TGTGCCAGCAGTTCCGGAGGAGGACTAGCAAACAATGAGCAGTTCTTC
>NA|few|TRBV30|TRBJ2-1
CAWSGVPDGYNEQFF
TGTGCCTGGAGTGGGGTGCCAGACGGCTACAATGAGCAGTTCTTC
>NA|many|TRBV20-1|TRBJ2-5
CSAREPGIPYVETQYF
TGCAGTGCTAGAGAGCCAGGTATCCCTTATGTGGAGACCCAGTACTTC
>NA|few|TRBV7-9|TRBJ1-2
CASSLEGWYGYTF
TGTGCCAGCAGCTTAGAGGGATGGTATGGCTACACCTTC
>TRBD1|many|TRBV2|TRBJ2-7
CASSADRGKTYEQYF
TGTGCCAGCAGTGCAGACAGGGGGAAAACCTACGAGCAGTACTTC
>TRBD1|NA|TRBV29-1|TRBJ2-5
CSATDTGGRQETQYF
TGCAGCGCGACCGACACAGGGGGTAGGCAAGAGACCCAGTACTTC
>NA|NA|TRBV5-1|TRBJ1-2
CASSLPSDWMVGEYGYTF
TGCGCCAGCAGCTTGCCTTCGGACTGGATGGTAGGGGAATATGGCTACACCTTC
>NA|NA|TRBV7-9|TRBJ2-1
CASSLALRLYGNEQFF
TGTGCCAGCAGCTTAGCGCTGCGACTATATGGCAATGAGCAGTTCTTC
>NA|NA|TRBV24-1|TRBJ2-3
CATSDLTRGVTDTQYF
TGTGCCACCAGTGATTTGACTAGAGGGGTCACAGATACGCAGTATTTT
>NA|few|TRBV7-6|TRBJ2-5
CASSLASSGGKETQYF
TGTGCCAGCAGCTTAGCGAGTTCTGGGGGGAAAGAGACCCAGTACTTC
>NA|NA|TRBV11-1|TRBJ2-7
CASSLDRWTAADGYYEQYF
TGTGCCAGCAGCTTAGACCGGTGGACGGCCGCCGACGGCTACTACGAGCAGTACTTC
>TRBD1|few|TRBV7-9|TRBJ1-1
CASSLRTGSTEAFF
TGTGCCAGCAGCCTACGGACAGGGAGCACTGAAGCTTTCTTT
>NA|once|TRBV28|TRBJ2-1
CASSPLGPYNEQFF
TGTGCCAGCAGCCCCCTGGGGCCATACAATGAGCAGTTCTTC
>NA|many|TRBV15|TRBJ2-1
CATSRGLDYNEQFF
TGTGCCACCAGCAGAGGACTAGATTACAATGAGCAGTTCTTC
>TRBD1|NA|TRBV24-1|TRBJ2-5
CATSAPFRDRGQETQYF
TGTGCCACCAGTGCCCCATTCCGGGACAGGGGCCAAGAGACCCAGTACTTC
>TRBD2|few|TRBV5-8|TRBJ2-2
CASSLRLAYTGELFF
TGTGCCAGCAGCTTAAGACTAGCGTACACCGGGGAGCTGTTTTTT
>TRBD2|NA|TRBV12-3/TRBV12-4|TRBJ2-1
CASSYPQRESYNEQFF
TGTGCCAGCAGCTACCCCCAGCGGGAGTCCTACAATGAGCAGTTCTTC
>TRBD2|NA|TRBV6-2/TRBV6-3|TRBJ2-7
CASRYGTSGYEQYF
TGTGCCAGCCGTTACGGGACTAGCGGGTACGAGCAGTACTTC
>TRBD1|few|TRBV20-1|TRBJ2-2
CSARGRNRGGELFF
TGCAGTGCTAGGGGAAGGAACAGGGGCGGGGAGCTGTTTTTT
>NA|NA|TRBV5-1|TRBJ2-1
CASSLARGGRDNEQFF
TGCGCCAGCAGCTTGGCCAGGGGGGGGCGAGACAATGAGCAGTTCTTC
>TRBD2|NA|TRBV3-1|TRBJ2-7
CASSPGLVYEQYF
TGTGCCAGCAGCCCCGGACTAGTCTACGAGCAGTACTTC